This entry lists 21 T cell receptor beta chains sequenced from one sample in a study of OX40 agonist ivuxolimab in advanced cancers. The assay was immunoSEQ multiplex PCR, and TCRdb's table has in-frame clones only and misses some. The sample records tens of thousands of clones, around 91% being singletons. The specimen was CD4+ or CD8+ T cells sorted from blood, collected in a trial of the OX40 agonist ivuxolimab. The receptors originated from an adult with an advanced solid tumor such as melanoma, head and neck, liver or kidney cancer.

The chain is built from TRBV27 and TRBJ2-3; 7 bases line up with TRBD1. Losses at the gene ends were 4 bases for V and 1 base for J; bases not matched to a gene: 11. The CDR3 is 17 amino acids. Germline V CDR1 and CDR2: MNHEY, SMNVEV (reference sequence). The CDR3 protein is CASSSYRTGPCTDTQYF. The CDR3 nucleotides are TGTGCCAGCAGTTCTTATCGGACAGGCCCATGCACAGATACGCAGTATTTT.

The chain joins TRBV2 to TRBJ2-7; D may be TRBD1 (6 bases). The CDR3 extends over 15 amino acids. The germline V gene encodes CDR1 SNHLY and CDR2 FYNNEI. The V and J ends lost 4 bases and 0 bases respectively, with 13 bases between them. CDR3 in amino acids: CASSGGQLSSYEQYF. CDR3 DNA: TGTGCCAGCAGTGGGGGGCAGCTTAGCTCCTACGAGCAGTACTTC.

The chain combines TRBV9 with TRBJ2-7; D is perhaps TRBD2 (5 bases). Trimming removed 0 bases from V and 1 base from J, with 8 bases in between. CDR1 is SGDLS and CDR2 is YYNGEE in the germline V gene. CDR3 size: 14 residues. This chain's CDR3 is CASSVEEGSYEQYF. In nucleotides, the CDR3 is TGTGCCAGCAGCGTAGAAGAGGGATCCTACGAGCAGTACTTC.

This chain uses TRBV9 with TRBJ1-5; a possible D gene is TRBD1 (5 bases). Germline V lookup: CDR1 SGDLS, CDR2 YYNGEE. The CDR3 consists of 13 residues. Trimming removed 1 base from V and 6 bases from J, with 8 bases in between. For the CDR3, the DNA is TGTGCCAGCAGCGTATGGGGCGGTCAGCCCCAGCATTTT. Its translation is CASSVWGGQPQHF.

This chain connects TRBV29-1 to TRBJ1-1; D ambiguous. Germline CDR1 and CDR2: SQVTM and ANQGSEA. The CDR3 extends over 12 amino acids. The CDR3 DNA sequence: TGCACCCGGCCCCCATTAAACACTGAAGCTTTCTTT. Translating gives CTRPPLNTEAFF. Full variable domain (outside the CDR3, taken from reference TRBV29-1 and TRBJ1-1): SAVISQKPSRDICQRGTSLTIQCQVDSQVTMMFWYRQQPGQSLTLIATANQGSEATYESGFVIDKFPISRPNLTFSTLTVSNMSPEDSSIYLCTRPPLNTEAFFGQGTRLTVV.

The J gene is TRBJ1-4, the V gene TRBV28; D ambiguous. The CDR3 runs 16 residues. V was cut by 8 bases and J by 4 bases, with 20 bases left in between. The germline V gene has CDR1 MDHEN and CDR2 SYDVKM. In DNA form, the CDR3 reads TGTGCCAGCTTGAAAGGTCGAGGGCGGAATAATGAAAAACTGTTTTTT. Amino acid sequence: CASLKGRGRNNEKLFF.

This chain connects TRBV7-8 to TRBJ2-7; TRBD1 matches at 7 bases. V lost 5 bases to trimming and J lost 8 bases; unmatched junction nucleotides: 9. The CDR3 extends over 13 amino acids. Germline CDR1 SGHVS, CDR2 FQNEAQ. The DNA of the CDR3 is TGTGCCAGCAGCCCAAAGACAGGGTATAAGCAGTACTTC. It is translated as CASSPKTGYKQYF.

The rearrangement uses TRBV27 and TRBJ2-2; D not resolved. V was clipped by 4 bases and J by 4 bases, with 4 bases between them. The CDR3 has 12 amino acids. Germline V gene lookup returns CDR1 MNHEY and CDR2 SMNVEV (reference sequence). The CDR3: CASSWVTGELFF. CDR3 bases: TGTGCCAGCAGTTGGGTCACCGGGGAGCTGTTTTTT.

The chain links TRBV7-9 to TRBJ2-1; D may match TRBD1 or TRBD2 (6 bases each). The V and J ends lost 6 bases and 5 bases respectively, with 17 bases between them. The length of the CDR3 is 15 residues. Germline CDR1 and CDR2: SEHNR and FQNEAQ (reference sequence). The CDR3 reads CASSDLGGYDNEQFF. The CDR3 DNA sequence: TGTGCCAGCAGTGATCTCGGGGGCTATGACAATGAGCAGTTCTTC.

The J gene is TRBJ2-7, the V gene TRBV7-8, with TRBD2 as a possible D gene (5 bases). The CDR3 consists of 15 residues. Trimming stripped 4 bases from V and 3 bases from J, with 16 bases between. The V gene's germline CDR1 is SGHVS and CDR2 FQNEAQ. CDR3 sequence reads: CASSSGVGRIYEQYF. CDR3 sequence (DNA): TGTGCCAGCAGCTCCGGGGTTGGGCGGATCTACGAGCAGTACTTC. The variable domain in full, completed from reference TRBV7-8 and TRBJ2-7, reads GAGVSQSPRYKVAKRGQDVALRCDPISGHVSLFWYQQALGQGPEFLTYFQNEAQLDKSGLPSDRFFAERPEGSVSTLKIQRTQQEDSAVYLCASSSGVGRIYEQYFGPGTRLTVT.

The chain employs TRBV11-2 and TRBJ1-5, with D unresolved. CDR1 and CDR2 from the germline V gene are SGHAT and FQNNGV. Trimming pared 0 bases from V and 3 bases from J, leaving 6 bases between. The CDR3 length is 14 residues. The DNA of the CDR3 is TGTGCCAGCAGCTTAGACAGACACAATCAGCCCCAGCATTTT. Residues: CASSLDRHNQPQHF.

This chain links TRBV29-1 with TRBJ1-1, with unresolved D. V was clipped by 3 bases and J by 2 bases, with 7 bases between them. The germline CDR1 and CDR2 sequences are SQVTM and ANQGSEA. The CDR3 covers 12 residues. In nucleotides, the CDR3 is TGCAGCGTTGAGGAACAAAACACTGAAGCTTTCTTT. Translating it yields CSVEEQNTEAFF. Full variable domain (missing parts from reference TRBV29-1 and TRBJ1-1): SAVISQKPSRDICQRGTSLTIQCQVDSQVTMMFWYRQQPGQSLTLIATANQGSEATYESGFVIDKFPISRPNLTFSTLTVSNMSPEDSSIYLCSVEEQNTEAFFGQGTRLTVV.

V usage is TRBV28 and J usage is TRBJ1-2; TRBD1 might be the D (6 bases). V gave up 10 bases and J gave up 2 bases, with 14 bases separating them. Germline lookup yields CDR1 MDHEN and CDR2 SYDVKM. This CDR3 has 13 amino acids. The CDR3 nucleotides are TGTGCCAACCCCAGAGGGGGAAACTATGGCTACACCTTC. Translated: CANPRGGNYGYTF.

This sequence joins TRBV19 and TRBJ1-1, with TRBD1 identical over 9 bases. The CDR3 totals 17 residues. Trimming at V came to 7 bases and at J to 5 bases, leaving 17 bases not matched to a gene. Germline-derived CDR1 and CDR2 are LNHDA and SQIVND (reference sequence). The CDR3 sequence is CASMFVRANRGPTEAFF. The CDR3 coding sequence is TGTGCCAGTATGTTTGTTAGGGCAAACAGGGGGCCTACTGAAGCTTTCTTT.

The chain uses TRBV4-1 and TRBJ2-3; possible D gene TRBD2, 5 bases. Trimming pared 2 bases from V and 5 bases from J, leaving 17 bases between. The CDR3 is 16 residues long. In germline, CDR1 is MGHRA, CDR2 YSYEKL. CDR3 residues: CASSQLDSLKRDTQYF. In nucleotides, the CDR3 is TGCGCCAGCAGCCAATTGGACTCTCTAAAGAGAGATACGCAGTATTTT.

This clone occurred once. The J gene is TRBJ1-5, the V gene TRBV5-1; 7 nucleotides match TRBD1. Germline CDR1 is SGHRS and CDR2 is YFSETQ. The V segment lost 4 bases and the J segment 3 bases; nucleotides outside the gene matches: 7. CDR3 length equals 15 residues. The CDR3 bases are TGCGCCAGCAGCCACTCCGGGACAGACAATCAGCCCCAGCATTTT. It encodes CASSHSGTDNQPQHF.

The chain links TRBV27 to TRBJ2-7; TRBD2 aligns across 8 bases. In germline, CDR1 is MNHEY, CDR2 SMNVEV (reference sequence). The CDR3 has 14 residues. The V segment lost 7 bases and the J segment 0 bases; nucleotides outside the gene matches: 5. CDR3 coding DNA: TGTGCCAGCAACAGCGGGGGAAGCTCCTACGAGCAGTACTTC. It specifies CASNSGGSSYEQYF.

The CDR3 reads CASRANLAGPYEQYF. As DNA, the CDR3 is TGTGCCAGCAGGGCAAACCTAGCGGGCCCCTACGAGCAGTACTTC. The genes are TRBV6-1 and TRBJ2-7; 8 bases fit TRBD2. The V gene end was trimmed by 6 bases and the J gene end by 2 bases; junction bases not matched to a gene: 9. The CDR3 sequence is 15 residues long. Germline CDR1 reads MNHNS; CDR2 reads SASEGT.

The CDR3 DNA reads as TGTGCCAGCAGCAGGGATACTAACTCCTACGAGCAGTACTTC. It yields the protein CASSRDTNSYEQYF. The V and J genes are TRBV5-6 and TRBJ2-7; D remains unclear. CDR3 length: 14 amino acids. V was pared by 4 bases and J by 0 bases, with 11 bases between. CDR1 is SGHDT, CDR2 YYEEEE, per germline.

The chain recombines TRBV30 with TRBJ2-2, with 7 bases aligning to TRBD1. Trimming at V came to 0 bases and at J to 8 bases, leaving 3 bases not matched to a gene. Germline V gene sequence: CDR1 GTSNPN, CDR2 SVGIG (reference sequence). This CDR3 is 13 amino acids long. CDR3 residues: CAWSVGGPGELFF. The CDR3 nucleotides are TGTGCCTGGAGTGTAGGGGGCCCGGGGGAGCTGTTTTTT.

This clone was observed a few times. V gene TRBV9 combines with J gene TRBJ1-4; 10 bases map to TRBD1. There are 14 residues in the CDR3. V was pared by 4 bases and J by 7 bases, with 4 bases of the junction left unmatched. Germline V gives CDR1 SGDLS, CDR2 YYNGEE. DNA of the CDR3: TGTGCCAGCAGCCCCGGGACAGGGGTTGAAAAACTGTTTTTT. Translation gives CASSPGTGVEKLFF.